The 30 T cell receptor beta chains given below trace back to one sample, sequenced in a study of blood T cell repertoires in COVID-19. Libraries were prepared by immunoSEQ multiplex PCR; TCRdb keeps only in-frame clonotypes and omits some of them. Of 310,000 or so clones listed, 87% are singletons. Sample: PBMCs or T cells enriched from blood (not recorded which). The receptors shown here come from a young woman who had recovered from COVID-19.

The gene calls are TRBV7-9 and TRBJ2-7; 11 bases fit TRBD2. V shed 5 bases, J shed 4 bases, and the junction held 10 bases outside the gene matches. CDR1 and CDR2 (germline): SEHNR, FQNEAQ (reference sequence). This CDR3 region has 16 residues. CDR3 sequence reads: CASSLQRASGRYEQYF. CDR3 coding DNA: TGTGCCAGCAGCCTCCAACGAGCTAGCGGGAGGTACGAGCAGTACTTC.

This chain joins TRBV12-3 or TRBV12-4 and TRBJ2-3; D ambiguous. The CDR3 spans 13 residues. V lost 2 bases and J lost 5, with 8 bases in between. CDR3 sequence (DNA): TGTGCCAGCAGTTTAAGCACGGGAGATACGCAGTATTTT. This translates into CASSLSTGDTQYF.

The rearrangement uses TRBV15 and TRBJ1-2; 7 nucleotides match TRBD1. Germline loops: CDR1 LNHNV, CDR2 YYDKDF (reference sequence). V dropped 3 bases and J dropped 6; count of bases not matched to a gene: 10. The CDR3 has 15 amino acids. CDR3 residues: CATSRAKDRIHGYTF. CDR3 coding DNA: TGTGCCACCAGCAGGGCGAAGGACAGGATCCATGGCTACACCTTC.

The chain employs TRBV7-9 and TRBJ2-7, with D possibly being TRBD1 (5 bases). Trimming took off 4 bases at V and 1 base at J, with 8 bases between the two ends. Germline V CDR1 and CDR2: SEHNR, FQNEAQ (reference sequence). The CDR3 consists of 13 residues. CDR3: CASSSTVSYEQYF. The CDR3 DNA reads TGTGCCAGCAGCTCGACAGTTTCCTACGAGCAGTACTTC.

This chain joins TRBV5-1 and TRBJ1-5; D ambiguous. Trimming took off 0 bases at V and 7 bases at J, with 11 bases between the two ends. This CDR3 has 14 amino acids. Germline loops: CDR1 SGHRS, CDR2 YFSETQ. DNA of the CDR3: TGCGCCAGCAGCTTGGGGCCATTGGCACAGCCCCAGCATTTT. Its protein product is CASSLGPLAQPQHF. Using reference TRBV5-1 and TRBJ1-5 for the parts outside the CDR3, the full variable domain is KAGVTQTPRYLIKTRGQQVTLSCSPISGHRSVSWYQQTPGQGLQFLFEYFSETQRNKGNFPGRFSGRQFSNSRSEMNVSTLELGDSALYLCASSLGPLAQPQHFGDGTRLSIL.

The chain recombines TRBV5-4 with TRBJ2-7, with 7 bases aligning to TRBD2. Looked up from germline, CDR1 is SGHNT and CDR2 is YYREEE (reference sequence). Trimming cost V 4 bases and J 0 bases; bases outside gene matches: 4. There are 14 residues in the CDR3. The CDR3 loop reads CASSPRGGSYEQYF. The CDR3 nucleotides are TGTGCCAGCAGCCCGCGCGGGGGCTCCTACGAGCAGTACTTC.

The chain has TRBV7-2 and TRBJ1-1, with unresolved D. V gave up 2 bases and J gave up 1 base, with 11 bases separating them. CDR1 is SGHTA, CDR2 FQGNSA, per germline. The CDR3 contains 15 residues. The CDR3, as DNA: TGTGCCAGCAGCTTATCTCTCCCTAAGAACACTGAAGCTTTCTTT. Its translation: CASSLSLPKNTEAFF. The full variable domain, its missing parts supplied by reference TRBV7-2 and TRBJ1-1, is GAGVSQSPSNKVTEKGKDVELRCDPISGHTALYWYRQSLGQGLEFLIYFQGNSAPDKSGLPSDRFSAERTGGSVSTLTIQRTQQEDSAVYLCASSLSLPKNTEAFFGQGTRLTVV.

This chain uses TRBV6-2 or TRBV6-3 with TRBJ2-7, with TRBD1 matching over 8 bases. The germline CDR1 and CDR2 sequences are MNHEY and SVGEGT. The CDR3 loop spans 16 amino acids. V dropped 2 bases and J dropped 0; count of bases not matched to a gene: 6. The CDR3, as DNA: TGTGCCAGCAGTTACATAGGACAGGGCAGCTCCTACGAGCAGTACTTC. Translating it yields CASSYIGQGSSYEQYF.

The V and J genes are TRBV18 and TRBJ1-4, with 7 positions matching TRBD1. J was trimmed by 6 bases and V by 8 bases; bases with no gene match: 9. Germline V CDR1 and CDR2: KGHSH, LQKENI. This CDR3 comprises 14 residues. CDR3 sequence (DNA): TGTGCCAGCGCACGACAGGGTGGGGATGAAAAACTGTTTTTT. Encoded protein: CASARQGGDEKLFF.

This clone was observed a single time. The J gene is TRBJ1-2, the V gene TRBV6-1; D is ambiguous. Per the germline V gene, CDR1 is MNHNS and CDR2 is SASEGT. V lost 1 base and J 2 bases, leaving 5 bases between the germline ends. The CDR3 runs 13 residues. The CDR3, as DNA: TGTGCCAGCAGTGAAGGAGGGAACTATGGCTACACCTTC. It translates to CASSEGGNYGYTF.

The CDR3 reads CASSWRDGLNYGYTF. In nucleotides, the CDR3 is TGTGCCAGCAGTTGGAGGGACGGCCTTAACTATGGCTACACCTTC. The J gene is TRBJ1-2, the V gene TRBV6-2 or TRBV6-3, with a weak D call TRBD1 (5 bases). V was shortened by 4 bases and J by 1 base, with 13 bases between the two germline ends. Germline V gene data show CDR1 as MNHEY and CDR2 as SVGEGT. The CDR3 spans 15 residues.

The chain links TRBV3-1 (or the pseudogene TRBV3-2) to TRBJ1-6, with D unresolved. The CDR3 is 15 amino acids. Germline CDR1 LGHDT, CDR2 YNNKEL (reference sequence). V lost 3 bases and J lost 8, with 14 bases in between. The CDR3 loop is CASSHGVMPDSPLHF. Written as DNA, the CDR3 is TGTGCCAGCAGCCATGGTGTCATGCCGGATTCACCCCTCCACTTT.

The CDR3 here is CASSFTGGGANEQFF. CDR3 coding DNA: TGTGCCAGCAGCTTCACTGGCGGGGGGGCGAATGAGCAGTTCTTC. This chain links TRBV11-1 with TRBJ2-1, with 9 bases matching TRBD2. The junction had 7 bases not matched to a gene; V was cut back by 3 bases and J by 7 bases. The CDR3 has 15 residues. CDR1 is SGHAT, CDR2 FQDESV, per germline (reference sequence).

V and J are TRBV9 and TRBJ1-6; 7 positions match TRBD1. The CDR3 is 15 residues long. V lost 4 bases to trimming and J lost 8 bases; unmatched junction nucleotides: 9. Germline CDR1 reads SGDLS; CDR2 reads YYNGEE. The CDR3 reads CASSPQGQYDSPLHF. The CDR3 nucleotides are TGTGCCAGCAGCCCACAGGGACAGTATGATTCACCCCTCCACTTT. Based on the CDR3 plus reference TRBV9 and TRBJ1-6, the full variable domain is DSGVTQTPKHLITATGQRVTLRCSPRSGDLSVYWYQQSLDQGLQFLIQYYNGEERAKGNILERFSAQQFPDLHSELNLSSLELGDSALYFCASSPQGQYDSPLHFGNGTRLTVT.

This chain joins TRBV28 and TRBJ1-2; 8 bases are shared with TRBD1. Trimming took 4 bases from V and 5 from J; bases not matched to a gene: 9. From germline, CDR1 is MDHEN and CDR2 SYDVKM. This CDR3 is built from 15 residues. The DNA of the CDR3 is TGTGCCAGCAGTTCCCCGGACAGGGCTTTGTATGGCTACACCTTC. Translating it yields CASSSPDRALYGYTF.

The rearrangement links TRBV7-2 to TRBJ1-2; 7 bases are shared with TRBD1. V shed 5 bases and J 7 bases; nucleotides not matched to a gene: 13. Germline CDR1 SGHTA, CDR2 FQGNSA. The CDR3 totals 15 residues. CDR3 region: CASSALTGNVGGYTF. The CDR3 DNA reads TGTGCCAGCAGCGCCCTGACAGGGAATGTAGGTGGCTACACCTTC.

This clone was detected only a few times. This chain uses TRBV5-4 with TRBJ1-6, with a tentative D call TRBD1 (5 bases). The CDR3 contains 13 residues. Germline loops: CDR1 SGHNT, CDR2 YYREEE (reference sequence). V shed 2 bases and J shed 14 bases, with 14 bases lying between them. The DNA for the CDR3 is TGTGCCAGCAGCTTAGGGGATATTCAAACCCTCCACTTT. Translation: CASSLGDIQTLHF.

This chain uses TRBV5-8 with TRBJ1-1; D remains ambiguous. V lost 0 bases, J lost 1 base, and 7 bases lay in between. This CDR3 region has 14 residues. The germline V gene has CDR1 SGHTS and CDR2 YDEGEE. CDR3 region: CASSLVSRNTEAFF. DNA of the CDR3: TGTGCCAGCAGCTTGGTATCTAGGAACACTGAAGCTTTCTTT.

The V call is TRBV5-1, the J call TRBJ1-1; TRBD1 matches at 9 bases. V lost 6 bases and J lost 11; bases outside the gene matches: 8. Germline loops: CDR1 SGHRS, CDR2 YFSETQ. The length of the CDR3 is 12 residues. The CDR3 reads CASKPGTGSAFF. The CDR3 DNA follows: TGCGCCAGCAAACCGGGGACAGGGTCTGCTTTCTTT.

The rearrangement links TRBV4-1 to TRBJ1-1, with 10 bases that match TRBD1. V was pared by 3 bases and J by 6 bases, with 7 bases of the junction left unmatched. The CDR3 length is 15 residues. Germline V CDR1 and CDR2: MGHRA, YSYEKL. Here the CDR3 DNA reads TGCGCCAGCAGCCAGAGACAGGGGGCGCCCCCTGAAGCTTTCTTT. Translating it yields CASSQRQGAPPEAFF.

The chain uses TRBV15 and TRBJ2-7; a weak D match, TRBD2 (5 bases). The V end lost 0 bases, the J end lost 6 bases, and 9 bases lay between the germline ends. CDR1 is LNHNV, CDR2 YYDKDF, per germline (reference sequence). The CDR3 contains 13 residues. The CDR3 sequence: CATSRDPEGEQYF. The DNA of the CDR3 is TGTGCCACCAGCAGAGATCCCGAGGGCGAGCAGTACTTC.

The J gene is TRBJ2-5, the V gene TRBV13; 7 bases are a match to TRBD1. This CDR3 has 13 amino acids. Germline assignment: CDR1 PRHDT and CDR2 FYEKMQ (reference sequence). Trimming removed 4 bases from V and 3 bases from J; junction bases left unmatched: 2. The CDR3 protein is CASSSGQKETQYF. The CDR3 nucleotides are TGTGCCAGCAGCTCGGGACAGAAAGAGACCCAGTACTTC.

V is TRBV9 and J is TRBJ1-2, with D unclear. CDR3 length: 12 residues. Germline V gene lookup returns CDR1 SGDLS and CDR2 YYNGEE. V lost 0 bases and J 8 bases, leaving 8 bases between the germline ends. The CDR3 sequence: CASSVGLGGYTF. CDR3 DNA: TGTGCCAGCAGCGTAGGGCTAGGCGGCTACACCTTC.

The chain links TRBV28 to TRBJ2-7; 7 nucleotides match TRBD1. The CDR3 length is 14 residues. V shed 4 bases and J 7 bases; nucleotides not matched to a gene: 10. Germline V gene sequence: CDR1 MDHEN, CDR2 SYDVKM. Here the CDR3 reads CASSSDYRGGEQYF. The CDR3 coding sequence is TGTGCCAGCAGTTCAGACTACAGGGGTGGAGAGCAGTACTTC.

V is TRBV7-2 and J is TRBJ1-5; unclear D gene. V was pared by 3 bases and J by 2 bases, with 5 bases between. The germline V gene encodes CDR1 SGHTA and CDR2 FQGNSA. The CDR3 contains 13 residues. The CDR3 loop is CASSFVGNQPQHF. The CDR3 DNA follows: TGTGCCAGCAGCTTTGTCGGCAATCAGCCCCAGCATTTT.

The chain couples TRBV7-9 to TRBJ1-5, with 9 bases that match TRBD1. Germline lookup yields CDR1 SEHNR and CDR2 FQNEAQ (reference sequence). V dropped 5 bases and J dropped 3; count of bases not matched to a gene: 8. The CDR3 contains 16 residues. The CDR3 region is CASSEWDREPNQPQHF. The CDR3 DNA sequence: TGTGCCAGCAGCGAGTGGGACAGGGAACCCAATCAGCCCCAGCATTTT.

This chain uses TRBV10-3 with TRBJ1-1; no clear D gene. The V gene lost 4 bases and the J gene lost 3 bases, with 12 bases spanning the gap. This CDR3 comprises 14 residues. The germline gives CDR1 ENHRY, CDR2 SYGVKD. CDR3 sequence: CAISGWATDTEAFF. The CDR3 coding sequence is TGTGCCATCAGTGGGTGGGCAACGGACACTGAAGCTTTCTTT.

The chain employs TRBV6-4 and TRBJ2-1, with D perhaps TRBD2 (5 bases). Germline loops: CDR1 MRHNA, CDR2 SNTAGT. This CDR3 has 15 residues. Trimming stripped 2 bases from V and 5 bases from J, with 13 bases between. In DNA, the CDR3 is TGTGCCAGCAGTGACCCCGGGGTAGGGAACAATGAGCAGTTCTTC. Translation gives CASSDPGVGNNEQFF.

The count of this clone is one. CDR3: CASSGERNSVFSGANVLTF. CDR3 sequence (DNA): TGTGCCAGCAGCGGGGAGCGAAACAGCGTATTTTCTGGGGCCAACGTCCTGACTTTC. This chain connects TRBV9 to TRBJ2-6; D is perhaps TRBD2 (5 bases). V lost 3 bases, J lost 1 base, and 20 bases lay in between. Per germline, CDR1 SGDLS and CDR2 YYNGEE. The CDR3 is 19 amino acids.

The chain recombines TRBV5-4 with TRBJ2-1; TRBD1 might be the D (5 bases). The V end was cut by 1 base, the J end by 5 bases, with 10 bases between. Germline-derived CDR1 and CDR2 are SGHNT and YYREEE (reference sequence). The CDR3 contains 14 residues. The CDR3 sequence: CASSLFRADNEQFF. CDR3 DNA sequence: TGTGCCAGCAGCTTGTTCAGGGCGGACAATGAGCAGTTCTTC. Full variable domain (rest looked up from reference TRBV5-4 and TRBJ2-1): ETGVTQSPTHLIKTRGQQVTLRCSSQSGHNTVSWYQQALGQGPQFIFQYYREEENGRGNFPPRFSGLQFPNYSSELNVNALELDDSALYLCASSLFRADNEQFFGPGTRLTVL.